A single sample is the source of the 21 T cell receptor beta chains below, sequenced in a study of spatial heterogeneity in lung cancer. Study results and limitations: Mutation counts in tumors were tracked by counts of expanded intratumoral alpha and beta TCRs.

Using its own MiXCR run on the 5' RACE reads, TCRdb lists one record per CDR3 protein. The sample includes roughly 2,300 distinct CDR3 sequences, about two fifths of them seen just once. Regarding time point: sample taken at primary tumor resection. Antigens of these TCRs are unknown. The specimen was lung tumor tissue, collected at surgery. All receptors derive from a male donor with early-stage non-small cell lung cancer.

By sample fraction, this clonotype is large. This beta chain was picked up by a library intended for alpha chains and is off target, so its count carries little meaning. The rearrangement links TRBV25-1 to TRBJ2-7; TRBD2 matches 11 bases. Germline V lookup: CDR1 MGHDK, CDR2 SYGVNS. After removal of 6 bases from V and 6 bases from J, the junction contained 7 bases not matched to a gene. The CDR3 is made up of 14 amino acids. The CDR3 nucleotides are TGTGCCAGCAGAGGTCGCACTAGCGGGAGCGAGCAGTACTTC. It codes for CASRGRTSGSEQYF.

Judged by abundance, this clonotype is medium-sized (0.01 to 0.1%). This beta chain slipped into a library made for alpha chains as a stray read, so its size is not meaningful. The chain joins TRBV19 to TRBJ2-1, with 10 bases lining up with TRBD2. Germline V gives CDR1 LNHDA, CDR2 SQIVND (reference sequence). The CDR3 has 16 residues. Trimming cost V 0 bases and J 9 bases; bases outside gene matches: 8. This CDR3 reads CASSIDSSGSATEQFF. The CDR3 region has the DNA TGTGCCAGTAGTATAGATTCTAGCGGGAGCGCCACTGAGCAGTTCTTC.

In the case of this clonotype: Because the library targeted alpha chains, this beta chain is an off-target read whose size means little. This chain joins TRBV12-3 or TRBV12-4 and TRBJ2-7; 7 bases are a match to TRBD2. Trimming removed 7 bases from V and 3 bases from J; junction bases left unmatched: 9. The CDR3 totals 14 residues. CDR3 amino acids: CASTPGGDYYEQYF. The DNA of the CDR3 is TGTGCCAGCACCCCAGGAGGGGACTACTACGAGCAGTACTTC.

Concerning this clonotype itself: Within a library made for alpha chains, this beta chain is off target, and its count is uninformative. The J gene is TRBJ1-2, the V gene TRBV6-5, with 10 nucleotides matching TRBD1. With V trimmed by 2 bases and J by 2 bases, 8 bases remained unmatched. There are 17 residues in the CDR3. In germline, CDR1 is MNHEY, CDR2 SVGAGI. CDR3 region: CASSYPKGGQGNYGYTF. The CDR3 DNA is TGTGCCAGCAGTTACCCTAAGGGGGGACAGGGGAACTATGGCTACACCTTC.

In this sample, this clonotype is medium-sized. The library was designed around alpha chains, so this beta chain is a stray read whose abundance carries little weight. This rearrangement joins TRBV15 to TRBJ2-5; D gene unclear. CDR3 length: 15 residues. V lost 0 bases, J lost 2 bases, and 10 bases lay in between. CDR1 is LNHNV and CDR2 is YYDKDF in the germline V gene (reference sequence). CDR3 sequence: CATSRDQEVQETQYF. In DNA, the CDR3 is TGTGCCACCAGCAGAGACCAAGAGGTTCAAGAGACCCAGTACTTC.

A note on this clonotype: This beta chain came through as a stray read in a library set up for alpha chains, and its size says little. The chain combines TRBV10-3 with TRBJ2-7; 9 nucleotides agree with TRBD2. This CDR3 has 15 amino acids. Germline V gene sequence: CDR1 ENHRY, CDR2 SYGVKD. Germline trimming cut 5 bases from V and 2 bases from J; bases unmatched to any gene: 7. The CDR3 bases are TGTGCCATCAGTTTAGCGGGAGACCGGACCTACGAGCAGTACTTC. This translates into CAISLAGDRTYEQYF.

A few counts support this clonotype. The germline gene is not matched at one end of the junction; a read error may be the cause. With the library built for alpha chains, this beta chain is off target and its frequency is not meaningful. J is TRBJ2-7 and V is TRBV20-1, with D unresolved. From germline, CDR1 is DFQATT and CDR2 SNEGSKA (reference sequence). The CDR3 runs to 13 residues. The CDR3 nucleotides read TGCAGTGCTAGAGATCTGCTCTCCCACGAGCAGTACTTC. Translation: CSARDLLSHEQYF.

To note about this clonotype: This beta chain is a stray sequence in a library constructed for alpha chains; its clone size is not meaningful. The rearrangement joins TRBV11-2 to TRBJ2-1; 8 bases are a match to TRBD2. The V gene's germline CDR1 is SGHAT and CDR2 FQNNGV. The CDR3 consists of 17 residues. J was trimmed by 8 bases and V by 2 bases; bases with no gene match: 14. CDR3 sequence reads: CASSLNNRGLAGDEQFF. The CDR3 region has the DNA TGTGCCAGCAGCTTAAATAATCGCGGACTAGCAGGAGATGAGCAGTTCTTC.

In this sample, this clonotype is large. The size of this beta chain means little, since it is a stray read in a library made for alpha chains. This chain joins TRBV11-3 and TRBJ2-2; 7 bases fit TRBD1. The CDR3 consists of 14 residues. The V segment lost 7 bases and the J segment 2 bases; nucleotides outside the gene matches: 4. The germline CDR1 and CDR2 sequences are SGHNT and YENEEA. Here the CDR3 DNA reads TGTGCCAGCAAGGGACAGACCAACACCGGGGAGCTGTTTTTT. As protein: CASKGQTNTGELFF.

In its sample, this clonotype ranks as medium-sized. This beta chain lies outside the target of a library built for alpha chains; its clone size means little. The J gene is TRBJ2-1, the V gene TRBV7-9; D gene uncertain. The V end lost 2 bases, the J end lost 6 bases, and 2 bases lay between the germline ends. Germline lookup yields CDR1 SEHNR and CDR2 FQNEAQ (reference sequence). The CDR3 is 11 amino acids. CDR3 in amino acids: CASSLSNEQFF. The DNA of the CDR3 is TGTGCCAGCAGCTTAAGCAATGAGCAGTTCTTC.

As to this clonotype: As an off-target read in a library built for alpha chains, this beta chain has a frequency of little significance. The chain combines TRBV12-3 or TRBV12-4 with TRBJ1-2, with D perhaps matching TRBD1 (6 bases). Between the trimmed V and J ends, which lost 7 bases and 8 bases, there was a span of 20 bases. The CDR3 has 14 residues. CDR3 in amino acids: CASTIRLEGDGYTF. The DNA of the CDR3 is TGTGCCAGCACAATCCGTCTCGAGGGGGACGGCTACACCTTC.

As concerns this clonotype: Found in a library prepared for alpha chains, this beta chain is an off-target read, and its abundance has little meaning. The genes are TRBV7-8 and TRBJ2-2, with D perhaps given as TRBD1 or TRBD2 (5 bases each). The V gene lost 5 bases and the J gene lost 6 bases, with 13 bases spanning the gap. This CDR3 contains 14 residues. The germline V gene encodes CDR1 SGHVS and CDR2 FQNEAQ. As DNA, the CDR3 is TGTGCCAGCAGCCACGAGGGGTCCCCCGGGGAGCTGTTTTTT. Translated: CASSHEGSPGELFF.

This clonotype was counted a few times. This beta chain is a stray read from a library made for alpha chains; its abundance is not meaningful. The J gene is TRBJ2-2, the V gene TRBV9; 10 bases are a match to TRBD1. V was clipped by 3 bases and J by 6 bases; unmatched bases: 5. Germline V lookup: CDR1 SGDLS, CDR2 YYNGEE. CDR3 length: 15 residues. CDR3 protein: CASSARTGGSGELFF. As DNA, the CDR3 is TGTGCCAGCAGCGCCCGGACAGGGGGGTCCGGGGAGCTGTTTTTT.

Of note for this clonotype: Because the library targeted alpha chains, this beta chain is an off-target read whose size means little. This sequence joins TRBV6-6 and TRBJ2-7; 8 bases align to TRBD1. CDR1 and CDR2 (germline): MNHNY, SVGAGI (reference sequence). Germline trimming cut 6 bases from V and 7 bases from J; bases unmatched to any gene: 11. The CDR3 has 14 amino acids. CDR3: CASSQGASTMEQYF. As DNA, the CDR3 is TGTGCCAGCAGCCAGGGGGCAAGTACGATGGAGCAGTACTTC.

In the case of this clonotype: This beta chain is an unintended read in a library built for alpha chains; its size means little. The V gene is TRBV29-1, the J gene TRBJ2-7, with 8 bases fitting TRBD1. V dropped 7 bases and J dropped 4; count of bases not matched to a gene: 6. Germline V gene lookup returns CDR1 SQVTM and CDR2 ANQGSEA. The CDR3 loop spans 12 amino acids. CDR3 nucleotide sequence: TGCAGCGCTGAGACAGGGGATTACGAGCAGTACTTC. Encoded protein: CSAETGDYEQYF.

This clonotype was picked up a small number of times. The library was built for alpha chains, so this beta chain is an off-target read and its size means little. J is TRBJ2-5 and V is TRBV7-2, with TRBD2 as a possible D gene (6 bases). CDR1 and CDR2 from the germline V gene are SGHTA and FQGNSA. V was clipped by 7 bases and J by 6 bases, with 18 bases between them. The CDR3 loop spans 14 amino acids. In DNA, the CDR3 is TGTGCCAGCACCCCATCTGGGGAGGTGAAGACCCAGTACTTC. Amino acid sequence: CASTPSGEVKTQYF.

This clonotype was detected only a few times. With the library built for alpha chains, this beta chain is off target and its frequency is not meaningful. J is TRBJ2-1 and V is TRBV3-1; no reliable D call. Germline lookup yields CDR1 LGHDT and CDR2 YNNKEL (reference sequence). V was clipped by 4 bases and J by 7 bases, with 11 bases between them. The CDR3 loop spans 13 amino acids. The CDR3 sequence: CASSPWSPNEQFF. CDR3 bases: TGTGCCAGCAGCCCCTGGAGTCCGAATGAGCAGTTCTTC.

This clonotype is labeled as medium-sized. In a library made to pick up alpha chains, this beta chain is a stray read with a size that means little. The chain links TRBV6-1 to TRBJ2-1; D is perhaps TRBD1 or TRBD2 (5 bases each). Trimming took off 8 bases at V and 0 bases at J, with 8 bases between the two ends. Germline V gene sequence: CDR1 MNHNS, CDR2 SASEGT. The CDR3 totals 13 residues. The CDR3 DNA follows: TGTGCCAGCTCCGGGGCCTCCTACAATGAGCAGTTCTTC. Its protein is CASSGASYNEQFF.

As to this clonotype: This beta chain appears as a stray read in a library generated for alpha chains; its size is not informative. The chain employs TRBV16 and TRBJ2-1; 9 bases are a match to TRBD1. The CDR3 contains 15 residues. V was pared by 4 bases and J by 7 bases, with 8 bases of the junction left unmatched. The germline CDR1 and CDR2 sequences are KGHSY and FQNENV. CDR3 loop: CASSRPGTGKNEQFF. CDR3 in DNA: TGTGCCAGCAGCCGTCCCGGGACAGGGAAAAATGAGCAGTTCTTC.

Notes on this clonotype: Because the library targeted alpha chains, this beta chain is an off-target read whose size means little. CDR3 sequence reads: CSAGDRVDSNQPQHF. The CDR3 DNA is TGCAGTGCTGGCGACAGGGTTGATAGCAATCAGCCCCAGCATTTT. The chain is built from TRBV20-1 and TRBJ1-5; the match to TRBD1 covers 7 bases. The CDR3 runs 15 residues. J was trimmed by 0 bases and V by 5 bases; bases with no gene match: 7. Germline V CDR1 and CDR2: DFQATT, SNEGSKA (reference sequence).

This clonotype was seen just once. This beta chain is an off-target read within a library intended for alpha chains, so its frequency means little. The chain uses TRBV7-9 and TRBJ1-1; D gene ambiguous. Germline V gene lookup returns CDR1 SEHNR and CDR2 FQNEAQ (reference sequence). There are 16 residues in the CDR3. V was cut by 5 bases and J by 4 bases, with 20 bases left in between. CDR3 coding DNA: TGTGCCAGCAGCGTAGGAACTGGGGAGGATTTCACTGAAGCTTTCTTT. It translates to CASSVGTGEDFTEAFF.